The clone carrying this TCR beta chain appeared a few times. The antigen is undetermined. The sample belongs to a study of blood T cells in healthy people across ages. With a J-beta primer mix and a sample-barcoded 5' primer, a second PCR ran 7 to 11 cycles. TCRdb reprocessed the 5' RACE reads with MiXCR, giving one entry per CDR3 protein. Counted here are about 800,000 distinct CDR3 sequences, roughly 64% occurring once; the ten biggest clones make up roughly 22%. CDR1 is SQVTM, CDR2 ANQGSEA, per germline. With 4 bases removed from V and 0 bases from J, the gap between germline ends came to 9 bases. This CDR3 is built from 13 residues. The study, taken as a whole, reports: In these data, TCR beta diversity tracked strongly with naive T cell percentage. No one knew whether donors had CMV, which possibly confounded expanded clonotype changes. Roughly linear age-related decline in beta diversity appeared, significant by age roughly 40.

This clonotype was sampled from a man aged 25-45 years in good health. The chain couples TRBV29-1 to TRBJ2-5; D unresolved. The sequenced sample was blood. The CDR3 sequence: CSVVFIYQETQYF. In nucleotides, the CDR3 is TGCAGCGTTGTTTTTATTTACCAAGAGACCCAGTACTTC.